The rows below give T cell receptor beta chains drawn from one sample of a study of blood T cell repertoires in COVID-19. The protocol was immunoSEQ multiplex PCR, while the TCRdb copy is restricted to in-frame clones and leaves out a portion. The data hold approximately 200,000 clones, with 85% observed a single time. What was sequenced was peripheral blood. These receptors were obtained from a man aged 35 to 55 with acute or convalescent COVID-19. CDR3s include the opening cysteine and the closing phenylalanine or tryptophan. The D gene is left open where the match is weak. Size tells how often a clone was seen (once, few, many) or the class of an expanded clone, and some rows leave it out.

>TRBJ1-2|NA|13|few|TRBV19
CASSITQLIGYTF
TGTGCCAGTAGTATCACACAATTAATCGGCTACACCTTC
>TRBJ2-3|TRBD2|18|NA|TRBV11-3
CASSSRGLAGGFTDTQYF
TGTGCCAGCAGCTCCCGGGGACTAGCGGGGGGCTTCACAGATACGCAGTATTTT
>TRBJ2-1|TRBD1|16|NA|TRBV7-2
CASSLRGDRASNEQFF
TGTGCCAGCAGCTTACGGGGGGACAGGGCTTCTAATGAGCAGTTCTTC
>TRBJ1-6|NA|13|NA|TRBV7-2
CASSDELNSPLHF
TGTGCCAGCAGCGATGAACTCAATTCACCCCTCCACTTT
>TRBJ2-1|NA|11|NA|TRBV6-1
CASSESVVQVF
TGTGCCAGCAGTGAGTCGGTCGTACAGGTCTTC
>TRBJ2-5|TRBD1|14|NA|TRBV7-3
CASSPGQAKETQYF
TGTGCCAGCAGCCCGGGACAGGCCAAAGAGACCCAGTACTTC
>TRBJ1-2|TRBD1|14|NA|TRBV27
CASSPGTGVRGYTF
TGTGCCAGCAGCCCCGGGACAGGGGTGCGTGGCTACACCTTC
>TRBJ1-1|TRBD1|15|NA|TRBV7-6
CASSLWTGGSTEAFF
TGTGCCAGCAGCTTATGGACAGGGGGGAGCACTGAAGCTTTCTTT
>TRBJ2-2|NA|14|NA|TRBV19
CASSIGGVAGELFF
TGTGCCAGTAGTATAGGGGGAGTTGCCGGGGAGCTGTTTTTT
>TRBJ2-2|NA|11|NA|TRBV29-1
CSVGSTGELFF
TGCAGCGTCGGGAGCACCGGGGAGCTGTTTTTT
>TRBJ2-3|TRBD2|15|NA|TRBV7-3
CASSQRSGNTDTQYF
TGTGCCAGCAGCCAGAGGAGCGGGAACACAGATACGCAGTATTTT
>TRBJ1-2|NA|13|NA|TRBV3-1/TRBV3-2
CASSQGGGYGYTF
TGTGCCAGCAGCCAAGGAGGGGGCTATGGCTACACCTTC